This entry is about one T cell receptor (beta chain). The antigen is unknown. Each TRB cDNA library was prepared by 5' RACE (with UMI labels). From the 5' RACE reads, TCRdb lists one entry per CDR3 protein and no DNA. In all, the sample yields 41,000 or so distinct CDR3 sequences. The CDR3 runs to 13 residues. CDR1 is MNHNY and CDR2 is SVGAGI in the germline V gene (reference sequence). These data come from a study of CXCR3-negative and CXCR3-positive naive CD8 T cells. Study-wide findings and caveats: Greater hydrophobicity was found in TRB CDR3s of CXCR3-positive naive cells than of CXCR3-negative naive cells.

The specimen was naive CXCR3- CD8+ T cells from blood. Noted subset: CD45RO-CCR7+CD27+CD95- naive CD8+ T cells lacking CXCR3 (TNR3-). The receptor comes from a human donor in good health. Some clones in this sample may be carry-over from other donors' samples. The chain joins TRBV6-6 to TRBJ2-1; TCRdb outputs TRBD1, but without DNA this stays unchecked. CDR3 amino acids: CASWDSSYNEQFF.